Below are 20 T cell receptor beta chains sequenced from a single sample in a study of cytomegalovirus exposure and HLA in healthy donors. The PCR had 60 Vbeta and 13 Jbeta primers. Clones were sequenced by immunoSEQ multiplex PCR, and TCRdb holds only the in-frame ones, with some missing. The table has some 150,000 clones, 75% to 90% seen once. The sample comprised PBMCs. The receptor set was obtained from a female donor in good health and CMV-seronegative.

The chain carries TRBV11-3 and TRBJ2-7, with D tentatively TRBD2 (6 bases). CDR1 is SGHNT and CDR2 is YENEEA in the germline V gene. This CDR3 region has 14 residues. V shed 5 bases and J shed 0 bases, with 11 bases lying between them. The CDR3 spells CASSKAGTSYEQYF. CDR3 nucleotide sequence: TGTGCCAGCAGCAAAGCGGGCACCTCCTACGAGCAGTACTTC.

This clone was recorded a few times. The same CDR3 arises from other DNA sequences in this sample as well. The DNA for the CDR3 is TGCGCCAGCAGCCTGGAGGGGAGCAATCAGCCCCAGCATTTT. Protein: CASSLEGSNQPQHF. The chain recombines TRBV5-1 with TRBJ1-5; the D gene is possibly TRBD1 (5 bases). The V gene's germline CDR1 is SGHRS and CDR2 YFSETQ. V lost 4 bases, J lost 1 base, and 9 bases lay in between. CDR3 size: 14 residues.

This chain links TRBV7-6 with TRBJ2-1; the match to TRBD1 covers 7 bases. The CDR3 spans 22 residues. The J segment lost 4 bases and the V segment lost 5 bases, leaving 29 bases of the junction unmatched. Germline lookup yields CDR1 SGHVS and CDR2 FNYEAQ. DNA of the CDR3: TGTGCCAGCAGCCCACTAACCGCCTCCGGGACAGCCGGCCCAGATCCATACAATGAGCAGTTCTTC. It is translated as CASSPLTASGTAGPDPYNEQFF.

This chain joins TRBV18 and TRBJ1-2; TRBD1 matches 12 bases. V lost 3 bases, J lost 7 bases, and 9 bases stayed unmatched. This CDR3 contains 16 residues. Germline CDR1 KGHSH, CDR2 LQKENI. The CDR3 DNA reads TGTGCCAGCTCACCCCCCGGGACAGGGGGCGCCGGTGGCTACACCTTC. Translated, it gives CASSPPGTGGAGGYTF.

The rearrangement links TRBV2 to TRBJ2-7, with 8 nucleotides matching TRBD2. From germline, CDR1 is SNHLY and CDR2 FYNNEI. Losses at the gene ends were 3 bases for V and 4 bases for J; bases not matched to a gene: 14. The CDR3 loop spans 17 amino acids. This CDR3 is CASSDGVAGRSFYEQYF. In nucleotides, the CDR3 is TGTGCCAGCAGTGACGGGGTAGCGGGACGCTCCTTTTACGAGCAGTACTTC.

The V gene is TRBV29-1, the J gene TRBJ1-1; a possible D gene is TRBD1 (6 bases). The CDR3 has 14 residues. Germline V gives CDR1 SQVTM, CDR2 ANQGSEA. V was trimmed by 4 bases and J by 0 bases, leaving 12 bases between them. CDR3 coding DNA: TGCAGCGTTGGGGACAATTACATGAACACTGAAGCTTTCTTT. This gives the protein CSVGDNYMNTEAFF.

In this sample, this clone turned up once. The gene calls are TRBV5-4 and TRBJ2-7; 9 nucleotides match TRBD1. Trimming removed 0 bases from V and 4 bases from J; junction bases left unmatched: 2. In germline, CDR1 is SGHNT, CDR2 YYREEE (reference sequence). The CDR3 contains 14 residues. CDR3 nucleotide sequence: TGTGCCAGCAGCTTGGACAGGGGGCAGTACGAGCAGTACTTC. This sequence encodes CASSLDRGQYEQYF.

The chain combines TRBV29-1 with TRBJ2-5, with 7 positions matching TRBD1. CDR1 and CDR2 (germline): SQVTM, ANQGSEA. After removal of 1 base from V and 5 bases from J, the junction contained 7 bases not matched to a gene. This CDR3 region has 14 residues. CDR3 sequence (DNA): TGCAGCGTTGAAGGTGGACAGGAAGGGGAGACCCAGTACTTC. As protein: CSVEGGQEGETQYF.

Here the CDR3 reads CSAATGQKNTDTQYF. The CDR3 DNA reads as TGCAGCGCCGCCACGGGACAGAAGAACACAGATACGCAGTATTTT. V and J are TRBV29-1 and TRBJ2-3; 7 bases match TRBD1. The CDR3 sequence is 15 residues long. J gave up 2 bases and V 7 bases, and 12 bases lay outside the gene matches. Germline V gene data show CDR1 as SQVTM and CDR2 as ANQGSEA.

This sequence joins TRBV28 and TRBJ1-5; D might be TRBD1 (5 bases). Germline V lookup: CDR1 MDHEN, CDR2 SYDVKM. Trimming shortened V by 8 bases and J by 1 base, and 12 bases separated the two germline ends. This CDR3 is built from 14 residues. The CDR3 loop reads CASLGQYSNQPQHF. The CDR3 nucleotides read TGTGCCAGCCTTGGACAATACAGCAATCAGCCCCAGCATTTT.

This sequence joins TRBV27 and TRBJ2-3; D might be TRBD2 (5 bases). V was pared by 3 bases and J by 6 bases, with 7 bases between. Germline assignment: CDR1 MNHEY and CDR2 SMNVEV (reference sequence). The CDR3 contains 12 residues. This CDR3 reads CASSFPGDTQYF. In nucleotides, the CDR3 is TGTGCCAGCAGTTTCCCGGGGGATACGCAGTATTTT.

The J gene is TRBJ2-7, the V gene TRBV19; 9 bases match TRBD1. CDR1 and CDR2 (germline): LNHDA, SQIVND (reference sequence). V lost 1 base to trimming and J lost 4 bases; unmatched junction nucleotides: 5. The CDR3 loop spans 15 amino acids. The CDR3 is CASSIGPGQGYEQYF. The CDR3 DNA sequence: TGTGCCAGTAGTATAGGTCCCGGACAGGGGTACGAGCAGTACTTC.

J is TRBJ2-1 and V is TRBV13, with 7 bases aligning to TRBD2. This CDR3 contains 14 residues. The J segment lost 5 bases and the V segment lost 6 bases, leaving 7 bases of the junction unmatched. Germline CDR1 PRHDT, CDR2 FYEKMQ (reference sequence). The CDR3 reads CASSPSGKHNEQFF. In nucleotides, the CDR3 is TGTGCCAGCAGTCCCAGCGGGAAACACAATGAGCAGTTCTTC.

This clone was recorded once. This chain joins TRBV15 and TRBJ2-5, with TRBD2 identical over 14 bases. V lost 2 bases to trimming and J lost 6 bases; unmatched junction nucleotides: 8. The germline V gene encodes CDR1 LNHNV and CDR2 YYDKDF (reference sequence). The length of the CDR3 is 17 residues. CDR3 amino acids: CATSRSGLAGEGKTQYF. As DNA, the CDR3 is TGTGCCACCAGCAGATCGGGACTAGCGGGAGAGGGAAAGACCCAGTACTTC.

The chain joins TRBV19 to TRBJ2-7, with a tentative D call TRBD2 (6 bases). Germline CDR1 and CDR2: LNHDA and SQIVND (reference sequence). The V and J ends lost 3 bases and 5 bases respectively, with 14 bases between them. CDR3 length equals 14 residues. This chain's CDR3 is CASSIGGAVNEQYF. In DNA form, the CDR3 reads TGTGCCAGTAGTATCGGCGGGGCGGTAAACGAGCAGTACTTC.

The chain recombines TRBV28 with TRBJ2-2, with D possibly being TRBD1 (5 bases). The V gene's germline CDR1 is MDHEN and CDR2 SYDVKM. The germline V and J ends were trimmed by 6 bases and 1 base, with 6 bases remaining between them. The CDR3 loop spans 13 amino acids. The CDR3 nucleotides are TGTGCCAGCAGAGACAGGAACACCGGGGAGCTGTTTTTT. Residues: CASRDRNTGELFF.

Only a few counts were recorded for this clone. This chain links TRBV25-1 with TRBJ2-5; 8 nucleotides align to TRBD1. Trimming took 3 bases from V and 1 from J; bases not matched to a gene: 7. Germline V gives CDR1 MGHDK, CDR2 SYGVNS. The CDR3 totals 16 residues. For the CDR3, the DNA is TGTGCCAGCAGTGAGCCGACAGGGGAGATCCAAGAGACCCAGTACTTC. It is translated as CASSEPTGEIQETQYF.

The rearrangement links TRBV7-9 to TRBJ2-7; 9 bases are shared with TRBD1. There are 14 residues in the CDR3. Germline trimming cut 4 bases from V and 4 bases from J; bases unmatched to any gene: 5. Germline assignment: CDR1 SEHNR and CDR2 FQNEAQ (reference sequence). The CDR3 DNA sequence: TGTGCCAGCAGCTCCGGGACAGGGAAATACGAGCAGTACTTC. Encoded protein: CASSSGTGKYEQYF.

This clone was detected only once. The chain joins TRBV27 to TRBJ2-5; D is possibly TRBD2 (6 bases). CDR1 MNHEY and CDR2 SMNVEV come from the germline V gene (reference sequence). The CDR3 sequence is 15 residues long. Trimming took off 6 bases at V and 1 base at J, with 15 bases between the two ends. The CDR3 protein is CASSAGPHGQETQYF. As DNA, the CDR3 is TGTGCCAGCAGCGCGGGACCCCACGGCCAAGAGACCCAGTACTTC.

The gene calls are TRBV5-4 and TRBJ2-7; 12 nucleotides match TRBD2. This CDR3 spans 15 amino acids. The germline CDR1 and CDR2 sequences are SGHNT and YYREEE (reference sequence). The ends lost 4 bases at V and 3 bases at J; junction bases unmatched: 5. The CDR3 reads CASSPGLAGNYEQYF. In DNA, the CDR3 is TGTGCCAGCAGCCCAGGACTAGCGGGAAACTACGAGCAGTACTTC.